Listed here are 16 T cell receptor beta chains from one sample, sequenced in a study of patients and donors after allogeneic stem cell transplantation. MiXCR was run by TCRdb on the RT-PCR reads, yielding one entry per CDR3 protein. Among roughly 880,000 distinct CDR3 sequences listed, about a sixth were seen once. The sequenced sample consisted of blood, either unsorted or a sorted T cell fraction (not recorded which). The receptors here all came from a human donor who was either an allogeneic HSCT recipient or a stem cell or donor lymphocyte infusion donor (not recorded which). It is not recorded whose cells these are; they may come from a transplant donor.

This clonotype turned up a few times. CDR3 amino acids: CASRYRGTGTTQYF. CDR3 bases: TGTGCCAGCAGATATAGGGGGACAGGGACTACGCAGTATTTT. The gene calls are TRBV12-3 or TRBV12-4 and TRBJ2-3, with TRBD1 matching over 9 bases. There are 14 residues in the CDR3. V dropped 6 bases and J dropped 8; count of bases not matched to a gene: 9.

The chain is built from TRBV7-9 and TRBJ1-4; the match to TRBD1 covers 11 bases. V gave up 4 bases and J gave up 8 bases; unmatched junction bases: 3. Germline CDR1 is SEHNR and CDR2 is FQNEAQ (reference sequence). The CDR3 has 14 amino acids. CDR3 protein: CASSSGQGDEKLFF. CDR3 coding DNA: TGTGCCAGCAGCTCGGGACAGGGGGACGAAAAACTGTTTTTT. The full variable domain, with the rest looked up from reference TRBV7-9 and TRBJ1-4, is DTGVSQNPRHKITKRGQNVTFRCDPISEHNRLYWYRQTLGQGPEFLTYFQNEAQLEKSRLLSDRFSAERPKGSFSTLEIQRTEQGDSAMYLCASSSGQGDEKLFFGSGTQLSVL.

In DNA, the CDR3 is TGCGCCAGCAGCCCCACGGTGGCATCCGGAAATGAGCAGTTCTTC. Translated: CASSPTVASGNEQFF. This chain links TRBV5-1 with TRBJ2-1; no firm D call. The CDR3 sequence is 15 residues long. Trimming stripped 4 bases from V and 7 bases from J, with 18 bases between. Germline V gene data show CDR1 as SGHRS and CDR2 as YFSETQ.

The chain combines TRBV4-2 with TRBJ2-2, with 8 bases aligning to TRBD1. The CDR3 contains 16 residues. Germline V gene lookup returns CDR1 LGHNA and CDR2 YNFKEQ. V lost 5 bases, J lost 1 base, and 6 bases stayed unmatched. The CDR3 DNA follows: TGTGCCAGCAGCGATCACGGACAGGGGAACACCGGGGAGCTGTTTTTT. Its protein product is CASSDHGQGNTGELFF.

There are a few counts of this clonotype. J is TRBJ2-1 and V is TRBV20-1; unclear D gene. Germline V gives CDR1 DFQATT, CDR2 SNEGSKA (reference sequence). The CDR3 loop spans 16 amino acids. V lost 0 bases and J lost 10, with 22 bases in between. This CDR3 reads CSARDHQAVLSREQFF. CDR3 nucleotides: TGCAGTGCTAGAGATCATCAAGCCGTGTTGTCTAGGGAGCAGTTCTTC.

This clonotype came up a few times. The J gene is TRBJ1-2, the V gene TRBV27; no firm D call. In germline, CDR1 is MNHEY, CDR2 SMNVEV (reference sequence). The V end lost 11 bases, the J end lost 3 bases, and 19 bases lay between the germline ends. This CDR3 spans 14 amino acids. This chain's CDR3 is CASKPPETHYGYTF. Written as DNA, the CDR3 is TGTGCCTCTAAACCCCCGGAGACCCACTATGGCTACACCTTC.

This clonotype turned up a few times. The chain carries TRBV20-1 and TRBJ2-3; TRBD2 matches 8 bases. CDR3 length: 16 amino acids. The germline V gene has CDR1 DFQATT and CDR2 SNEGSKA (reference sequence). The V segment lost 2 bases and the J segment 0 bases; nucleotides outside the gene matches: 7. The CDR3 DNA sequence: TGCAGTGCTAGAATAGGACTAGCACCTAGCACAGATACGCAGTATTTT. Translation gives CSARIGLAPSTDTQYF.

CDR3 sequence reads: CATSRGLAGYEQYF. As DNA, the CDR3 is TGTGCCACCAGCAGGGGACTAGCGGGCTACGAGCAGTACTTC. The rearrangement joins TRBV15 to TRBJ2-7, with TRBD2 identical over 12 bases. J lost 3 bases, V lost 3 bases, and 0 bases had no gene match. CDR1 is LNHNV, CDR2 YYDKDF, per germline (reference sequence). This CDR3 contains 14 residues.

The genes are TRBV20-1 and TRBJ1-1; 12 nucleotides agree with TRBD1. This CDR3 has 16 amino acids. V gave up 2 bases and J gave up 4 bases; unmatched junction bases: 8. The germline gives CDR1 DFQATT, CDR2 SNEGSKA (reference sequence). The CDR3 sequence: CSARPGTGGLGTEAFF. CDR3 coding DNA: TGCAGTGCTAGACCAGGGACAGGGGGCTTAGGCACTGAAGCTTTCTTT.

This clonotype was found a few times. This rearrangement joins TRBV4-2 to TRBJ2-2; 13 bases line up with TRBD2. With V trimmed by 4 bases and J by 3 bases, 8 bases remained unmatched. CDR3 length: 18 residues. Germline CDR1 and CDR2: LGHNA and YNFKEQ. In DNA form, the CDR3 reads TGTGCCAGCAGCCTCGATACTAGCGGGGGGGCGTACACCGGGGAGCTGTTTTTT. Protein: CASSLDTSGGAYTGELFF.

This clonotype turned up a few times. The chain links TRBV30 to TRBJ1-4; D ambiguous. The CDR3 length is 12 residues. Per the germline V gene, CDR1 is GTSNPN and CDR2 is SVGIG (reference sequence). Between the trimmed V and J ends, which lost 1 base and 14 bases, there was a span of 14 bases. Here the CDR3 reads CAWSGNHPGLFF. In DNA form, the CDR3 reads TGTGCCTGGAGTGGCAATCATCCGGGGCTGTTTTTT.

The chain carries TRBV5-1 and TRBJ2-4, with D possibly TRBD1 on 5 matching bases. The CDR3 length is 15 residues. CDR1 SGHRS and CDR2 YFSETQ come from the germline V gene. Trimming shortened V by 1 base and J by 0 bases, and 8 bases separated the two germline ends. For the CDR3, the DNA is TGCGCCAGCAGCTTGTGGGGCCTAGCCAAAAACATTCAGTACTTC. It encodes CASSLWGLAKNIQYF.

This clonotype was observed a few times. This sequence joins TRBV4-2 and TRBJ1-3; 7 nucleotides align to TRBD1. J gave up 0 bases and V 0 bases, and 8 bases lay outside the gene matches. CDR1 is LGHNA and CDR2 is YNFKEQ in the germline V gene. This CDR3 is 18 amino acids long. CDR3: CASSQELTTGRSGNTIYF. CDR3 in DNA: TGTGCCAGCAGCCAAGAGCTCACGACAGGGCGCTCTGGAAACACCATATATTTT.

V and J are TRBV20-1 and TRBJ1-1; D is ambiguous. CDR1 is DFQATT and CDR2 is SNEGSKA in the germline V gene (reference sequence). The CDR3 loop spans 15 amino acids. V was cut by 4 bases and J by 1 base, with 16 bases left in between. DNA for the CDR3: TGCAGTGCTACGCTAGGGAGTAAGCGGAACACTGAAGCTTTCTTT. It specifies CSATLGSKRNTEAFF.

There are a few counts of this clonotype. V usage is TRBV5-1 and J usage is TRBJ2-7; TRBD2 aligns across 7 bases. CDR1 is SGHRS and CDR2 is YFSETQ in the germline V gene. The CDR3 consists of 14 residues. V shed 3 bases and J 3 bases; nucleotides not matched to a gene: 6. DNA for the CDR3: TGCGCCAGCAGCTACGGACTAGGGAGCTACGAGCAGTACTTC. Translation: CASSYGLGSYEQYF.

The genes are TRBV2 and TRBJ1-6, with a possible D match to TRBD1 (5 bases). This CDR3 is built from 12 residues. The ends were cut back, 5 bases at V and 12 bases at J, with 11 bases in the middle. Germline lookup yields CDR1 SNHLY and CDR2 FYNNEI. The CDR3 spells CASSWGLEPLHF. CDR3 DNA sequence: TGTGCCAGCAGTTGGGGCCTGGAACCCCTCCACTTT.